The next 17 T cell receptor beta chains were all read from a single sample in a study of beta chain features in type 1 diabetes. General study results and limits: Researchers report that Type 1 diabetes patients had moderately but significantly shorter TCRB CDR3s across all four CD4+ subsets.

No antigen is known for these receptors. Expressed TCRB transcripts got sequenced, as all isolated RNA was reverse transcribed. The repertoire was sequenced with immunoSEQ multiplex PCR; TCRdb's copy has only in-frame clones and lacks some. The table lists 300,000 to 450,000 clones, 8.5% to 10% of them singletons. Source material: central memory CD4+ T cells from blood. These receptors all come from a young man with type 1 diabetes.

The chain has TRBV7-2 and TRBJ2-7; 12 nucleotides agree with TRBD2. Trimming removed 2 bases from V and 7 bases from J; junction bases left unmatched: 6. CDR1 is SGHTA and CDR2 is FQGNSA in the germline V gene. There are 15 residues in the CDR3. The CDR3 here is CASSLLAGGPGEQYF. CDR3 DNA: TGTGCCAGCAGCTTACTAGCGGGAGGGCCAGGGGAGCAGTACTTC.

Note on this clone: Its ends do not fully match the called genes, so a read error is possible. V is TRBV25-1 and J is TRBJ2-7; 10 bases align to TRBD2. Per germline, CDR1 MGHDK and CDR2 SYGVNS. This CDR3 has 12 amino acids. CDR3 region: CASSGRAYEQYF. CDR3 nucleotide sequence: TGTGCGAGCAGCGGGAGGGCCTACGAGCAGTACTTC.

This clone occurred a few times. V usage is TRBV7-2 and J usage is TRBJ2-7, with no clear D. The CDR3 consists of 13 residues. The germline V and J ends were trimmed by 6 bases and 3 bases, with 12 bases remaining between them. Germline V lookup: CDR1 SGHTA, CDR2 FQGNSA. DNA for the CDR3: TGTGCCAGCAGTTTCCTGGGGAACTACGAGCAGTACTTC. This codes for CASSFLGNYEQYF.

CDR3 region: CASRGFVSGSTDTQYF. The CDR3 DNA is TGTGCCAGCAGGGGTTTCGTGAGCGGGAGCACAGATACGCAGTATTTT. This chain connects TRBV6-6 to TRBJ2-3; perhaps TRBD2 as D (6 bases). Germline V gives CDR1 MNHNY, CDR2 SVGAGI (reference sequence). Trimming stripped 6 bases from V and 0 bases from J, with 16 bases between. This CDR3 contains 16 residues.

The chain combines TRBV5-4 with TRBJ1-1; 7 bases align to TRBD1. The germline V gene has CDR1 SGHNT and CDR2 YYREEE (reference sequence). V was pared by 0 bases and J by 5 bases, with 7 bases of the junction left unmatched. The CDR3 spans 15 residues. CDR3 sequence: CASSLGQGVRTEAFF. Here the CDR3 DNA reads TGTGCCAGCAGCTTGGGGCAGGGGGTTCGGACTGAAGCTTTCTTT.

This clone was detected a few times. This chain links TRBV28 with TRBJ2-5; 7 bases align to TRBD2. The germline gives CDR1 MDHEN, CDR2 SYDVKM. The CDR3 runs 15 residues. Losses at the gene ends were 5 bases for V and 4 bases for J; bases not matched to a gene: 10. The CDR3 sequence: CASSLPLGLVETQYF. The CDR3 DNA follows: TGTGCCAGCAGTCTTCCCCTCGGACTAGTAGAGACCCAGTACTTC.

Points on this clone: A junction end diverges from the germline sequence, so it may reflect a read error. This chain uses TRBV28 with TRBJ2-7; 11 nucleotides match TRBD2. Germline V gene lookup returns CDR1 MDHEN and CDR2 SYDVKM. This CDR3 is built from 14 residues. CDR3 residues: CASSLENGLAGPLF. The CDR3 region has the DNA TGTGCCAGCAGTTTGGAGAACGGACTAGCGGGCCCTCTCTTC. Full variable domain (remainder filled in from reference TRBV28 and TRBJ2-7): DVKVTQSSRYLVKRTGEKVFLECVQDMDHENMFWYRQDPGLGLRLIYFSYDVKMKEKGDIPEGYSVSREKKERFSLILESASTNQTSMYLCASSLENGLAGPLFGPGTRLTVT.

This clone has more than one count but fewer than ten. The CDR3 is CASSRDRGDYGYTF. For the CDR3, the DNA is TGTGCCAGCAGTAGGGACAGGGGAGACTATGGCTACACCTTC. The chain recombines TRBV6-5 with TRBJ1-2; 10 bases match TRBD1. After removal of 5 bases from V and 3 bases from J, the junction contained 3 bases not matched to a gene. The CDR3 covers 14 residues. Germline assignment: CDR1 MNHEY and CDR2 SVGAGI.

This clone was counted between two and nine times. CDR3 region: CASSLFQSSGANVLTF. CDR3 coding DNA: TGTGCCAGCAGCTTGTTCCAGAGCTCTGGGGCCAACGTCCTGACTTTC. This rearrangement joins TRBV5-6 to TRBJ2-6; no clear D gene. V lost 1 base and J lost 0, with 8 bases in between. The germline V gene has CDR1 SGHDT and CDR2 YYEEEE. The length of the CDR3 is 16 residues. Filled out from reference TRBV5-6 and TRBJ2-6, the complete variable domain reads DAGVTQSPTHLIKTRGQQVTLRCSPKSGHDTVSWYQQALGQGPQFIFQYYEEEERQRGNFPDRFSGHQFPNYSSELNVNALLLGDSALYLCASSLFQSSGANVLTFGAGSRLTVL.

The chain employs TRBV5-4 and TRBJ1-2; weak D call: TRBD1 (6 bases). This CDR3 region has 14 residues. Looked up from germline, CDR1 is SGHNT and CDR2 is YYREEE (reference sequence). V was shortened by 0 bases and J by 7 bases, with 13 bases between the two germline ends. CDR3 residues: CASSLEGVARGYTF. The CDR3 DNA follows: TGTGCCAGCAGCTTGGAGGGGGTAGCGCGTGGCTACACCTTC.

This clone has more than one count but fewer than ten. The genes are TRBV6-1 and TRBJ2-1, with 8 bases lining up with TRBD2. This CDR3 region has 15 residues. With 8 bases clipped from V and 5 bases from J, the junction kept 11 bases outside the gene matches. CDR1 and CDR2 (germline): MNHNS, SASEGT. Here the CDR3 DNA reads TGTGCCAGCGAGCGGGGGCTAGATACGAACAATGAGCAGTTCTTC. Encoded protein: CASERGLDTNNEQFF.

This clone was seen at least ten times. As DNA, the CDR3 is TGTGCCAGCAGTTTATTGATAACGGATGAGCAGTTCTTC. The encoded protein is CASSLLITDEQFF. The chain combines TRBV28 with TRBJ2-1, with D uncertain. Germline V gives CDR1 MDHEN, CDR2 SYDVKM. V lost 1 base to trimming and J lost 8 bases, with 9 bases between them. There are 13 residues in the CDR3. Full variable domain (outside the CDR3, taken from reference TRBV28 and TRBJ2-1): DVKVTQSSRYLVKRTGEKVFLECVQDMDHENMFWYRQDPGLGLRLIYFSYDVKMKEKGDIPEGYSVSREKKERFSLILESASTNQTSMYLCASSLLITDEQFFGPGTRLTVL.

The chain is built from TRBV11-2 and TRBJ1-2; 7 nucleotides align to TRBD1. Trimming at V came to 5 bases and at J to 5 bases, leaving 5 bases not matched to a gene. The germline gives CDR1 SGHAT, CDR2 FQNNGV. The CDR3 has 13 amino acids. The CDR3 region is CASSPETGYGYTF. The CDR3 DNA follows: TGTGCCAGCAGCCCAGAGACAGGGTATGGCTACACCTTC.

This clone turned up a few times. The CDR3 sequence is CASSSERGLSYNEQFF. CDR3 in DNA: TGTGCCAGCAGCTCCGAGCGGGGTCTCTCCTACAATGAGCAGTTCTTC. The rearrangement joins TRBV7-6 to TRBJ2-1, with 7 bases matching TRBD2. The germline V gene encodes CDR1 SGHVS and CDR2 FNYEAQ. The CDR3 covers 16 residues. Trimming took 4 bases from V and 0 from J; bases not matched to a gene: 6.

In its sample, this clone was seen a few times. The chain combines TRBV2 with TRBJ2-1; 14 nucleotides line up with TRBD2. Germline assignment: CDR1 SNHLY and CDR2 FYNNEI. The CDR3 sequence is 14 residues long. V lost 6 bases, J lost 9 bases, and 4 bases stayed unmatched. The CDR3 DNA reads as TGTGCCAGCAGCCAGGGACTAGCGGGAGCTGAGCAGTTCTTC. It codes for CASSQGLAGAEQFF.

V and J are TRBV7-2 and TRBJ1-2; no reliable D call. CDR1 and CDR2 from the germline V gene are SGHTA and FQGNSA. The CDR3 totals 12 residues. V lost 6 bases to trimming and J lost 4 bases, with 9 bases between them. The CDR3 spells CASRSGSYGYTF. In DNA form, the CDR3 reads TGTGCCAGCAGATCCGGGTCCTATGGCTACACCTTC.

This clone showed up just a few times. V and J are TRBV9 and TRBJ2-2, with D tentatively TRBD2 (5 bases). With 0 bases removed from V and 0 bases from J, the gap between germline ends came to 9 bases. The germline V gene encodes CDR1 SGDLS and CDR2 YYNGEE. The CDR3 spans 16 residues. The CDR3 protein is CASSVGASPNTGELFF. CDR3 nucleotides: TGTGCCAGCAGCGTAGGGGCTAGCCCGAACACCGGGGAGCTGTTTTTT.